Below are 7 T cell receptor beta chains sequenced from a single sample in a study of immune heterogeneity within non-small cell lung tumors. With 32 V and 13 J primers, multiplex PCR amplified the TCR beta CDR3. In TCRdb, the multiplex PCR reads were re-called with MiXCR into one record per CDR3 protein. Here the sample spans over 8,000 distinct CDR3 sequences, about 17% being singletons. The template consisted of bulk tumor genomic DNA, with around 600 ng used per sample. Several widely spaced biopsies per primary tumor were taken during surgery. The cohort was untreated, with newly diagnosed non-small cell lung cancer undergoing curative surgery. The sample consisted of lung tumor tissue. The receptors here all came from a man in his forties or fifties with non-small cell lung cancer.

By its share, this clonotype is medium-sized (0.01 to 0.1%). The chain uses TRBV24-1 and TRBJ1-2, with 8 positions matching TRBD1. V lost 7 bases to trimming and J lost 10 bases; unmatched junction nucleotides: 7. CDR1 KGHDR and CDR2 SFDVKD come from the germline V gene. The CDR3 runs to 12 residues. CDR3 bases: TGTGCCACCAGGTCGGCAGGGGGCTACTACACCTTC. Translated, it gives CATRSAGGYYTF.

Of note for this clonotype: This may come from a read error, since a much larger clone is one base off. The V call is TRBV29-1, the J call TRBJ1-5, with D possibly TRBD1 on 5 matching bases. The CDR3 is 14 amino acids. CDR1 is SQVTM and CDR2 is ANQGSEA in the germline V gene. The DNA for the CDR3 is TGCAGCGTCGCGCCCCAGGGAAAAGATCATCCCCAGCATTTT. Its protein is CSVAPQGKDHPQHF.

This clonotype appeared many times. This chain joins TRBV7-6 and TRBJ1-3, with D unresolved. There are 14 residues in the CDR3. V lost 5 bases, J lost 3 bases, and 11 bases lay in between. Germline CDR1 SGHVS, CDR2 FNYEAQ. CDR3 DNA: TGTGCCAGCAGCCCTACAGAATTTGGAAACACCATATATTTT. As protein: CASSPTEFGNTIYF.

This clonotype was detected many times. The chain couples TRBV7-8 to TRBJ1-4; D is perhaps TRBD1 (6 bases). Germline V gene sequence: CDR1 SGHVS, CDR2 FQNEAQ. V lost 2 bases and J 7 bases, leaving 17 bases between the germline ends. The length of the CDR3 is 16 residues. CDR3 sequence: CASSLKYGGQGEKLFF. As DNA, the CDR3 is TGTGCCAGCAGCTTAAAGTACGGGGGGCAAGGTGAAAAACTGTTTTTT.

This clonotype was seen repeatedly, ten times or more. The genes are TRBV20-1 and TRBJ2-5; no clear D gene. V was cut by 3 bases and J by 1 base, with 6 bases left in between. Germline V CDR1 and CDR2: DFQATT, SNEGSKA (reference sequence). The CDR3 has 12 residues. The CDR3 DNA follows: TGCAGTGCTAGCGGGTCCCAAGAGACCCAGTACTTC. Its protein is CSASGSQETQYF.

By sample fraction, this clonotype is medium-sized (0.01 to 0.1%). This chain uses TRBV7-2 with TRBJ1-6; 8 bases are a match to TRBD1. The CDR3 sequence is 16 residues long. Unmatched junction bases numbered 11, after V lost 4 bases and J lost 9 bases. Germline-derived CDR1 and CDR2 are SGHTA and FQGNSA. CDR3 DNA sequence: TGTGCCAGCAGCTCACCCAACAGGGGGTTCGTTTCACCCCTCCACTTT. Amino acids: CASSSPNRGFVSPLHF.

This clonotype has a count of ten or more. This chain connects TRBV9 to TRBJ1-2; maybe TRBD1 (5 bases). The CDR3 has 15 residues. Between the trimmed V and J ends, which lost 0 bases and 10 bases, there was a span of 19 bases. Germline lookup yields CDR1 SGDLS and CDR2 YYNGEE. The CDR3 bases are TGTGCCAGCAGCGTAGCTCCATCGGGACCTACGGACTACACCTTC. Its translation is CASSVAPSGPTDYTF.